One and the same sample provided the 19 T cell receptor beta chains below, sequenced in a study of T cell responses to AZD1222 COVID-19 vaccine. Using immunoSEQ multiplex PCR, the repertoire was profiled, and TCRdb retains in-frame clones only, with some absent. The table lists 150,000 or so clones, approximately 94% of them singletons. The sample consisted of peripheral blood, taken on day 0 of AZD1222 vaccination. The source is an adult in good health.

The V call is TRBV5-6, the J call TRBJ1-4; D gene unclear. The CDR3 loop spans 14 amino acids. Trimming left V 0 bases short and J 4 bases short, with 7 bases between. Germline V gene data show CDR1 as SGHDT and CDR2 as YYEEEE. The DNA of the CDR3 is TGTGCCAGCAGCTTGGGGGCCTATAATGAAAAACTGTTTTTT. It is translated as CASSLGAYNEKLFF.

This clone is a singleton in its sample. J is TRBJ2-2 and V is TRBV5-1; a weak D match, TRBD2 (5 bases). V was trimmed by 2 bases and J by 1 base, leaving 9 bases between them. CDR3 length equals 15 residues. Germline CDR1 is SGHRS and CDR2 is YFSETQ. CDR3 region: CASSFMGVNTGELFF. The CDR3 region has the DNA TGCGCCAGCAGCTTTATGGGAGTGAACACCGGGGAGCTGTTTTTT.

The table lists this clone with a few counts. The chain combines TRBV15 with TRBJ1-2, with 7 positions matching TRBD1. The CDR3 totals 17 residues. J lost 0 bases, V lost 5 bases, and 12 bases had no gene match. Germline CDR1 LNHNV, CDR2 YYDKDF (reference sequence). This CDR3 reads CATSRGTATFTNYGYTF. The CDR3, as DNA: TGTGCCACCAGCCGAGGGACAGCCACTTTTACTAACTATGGCTACACCTTC. The full variable domain, in which reference TRBV15 and TRBJ1-2 provide the parts outside the CDR3, is DAMVIQNPRYQVTQFGKPVTLSCSQTLNHNVMYWYQQKSSQAPKLLFHYYDKDFNNEADTPDNFQSRRPNTSFCFLDIRSPGLGDTAMYLCATSRGTATFTNYGYTFGSGTRLTVV.

V and J are TRBV27 and TRBJ2-4; unclear D gene. The V end was cut by 5 bases, the J end by 0 bases, with 11 bases between. The CDR3 is 15 amino acids. Germline V gene sequence: CDR1 MNHEY, CDR2 SMNVEV (reference sequence). The chain's CDR3 is CASSRNTVAKNIQYF. The CDR3 coding sequence is TGTGCCAGCAGTCGGAATACGGTAGCCAAAAACATTCAGTACTTC.

This clone has a count of ten or more. This rearrangement joins TRBV19 to TRBJ1-6; D is ambiguous. Trimming took off 7 bases at V and 4 bases at J, with 14 bases between the two ends. The V gene's germline CDR1 is LNHDA and CDR2 SQIVND (reference sequence). This CDR3 is 15 amino acids long. This CDR3 is CASTGGGGYNSPLHF. The CDR3 nucleotides read TGTGCCAGTACGGGCGGAGGAGGGTATAATTCACCCCTCCACTTT.

The chain joins TRBV9 to TRBJ1-3; D is unclear. The CDR3 extends over 14 amino acids. CDR1 is SGDLS, CDR2 YYNGEE, per germline. Trimming took 6 bases from V and 0 from J, leaving 10 bases between them. The CDR3 region is CASNDGNSGNTIYF. CDR3 nucleotide sequence: TGTGCCAGCAACGACGGGAACTCTGGAAACACCATATATTTT.

The chain links TRBV7-8 to TRBJ1-5; D call uncertain. This CDR3 has 15 amino acids. From germline, CDR1 is SGHVS and CDR2 FQNEAQ. Trimming shortened V by 7 bases and J by 2 bases, and 15 bases separated the two germline ends. The CDR3 protein is CASTNGRMGNQPQHF. CDR3 nucleotides: TGTGCCAGCACAAATGGTCGAATGGGCAATCAGCCCCAGCATTTT.

The chain couples TRBV3-1 (or the pseudogene TRBV3-2) to TRBJ1-2, with TRBD1 matching over 8 bases. The junction had 8 bases not matched to a gene; V was cut back by 4 bases and J by 7 bases. Germline assignment: CDR1 LGHDT and CDR2 YNNKEL (reference sequence). This CDR3 has 14 residues. CDR3 protein: CASSPWDRTIGYTF. CDR3 in DNA: TGTGCCAGCAGCCCCTGGGACAGGACGATTGGCTACACCTTC.

The V and J genes are TRBV11-2 and TRBJ1-4, with D tentatively TRBD1 (5 bases). Trimming removed 0 bases at V and 3 bases at J, with 17 bases between. Germline V gives CDR1 SGHAT, CDR2 FQNNGV. The CDR3 contains 18 residues. CDR3 sequence: CASSLDRSSGGANEKLFF. In DNA, the CDR3 is TGTGCCAGCAGCTTAGATCGAAGCTCCGGGGGGGCTAATGAAAAACTGTTTTTT.

This clone came up a few times. Other DNA sequences in the sample encode the same CDR3. V is TRBV18 and J is TRBJ2-5; D may be TRBD1 (5 bases). Trimming cost V 3 bases and J 5 bases, with 10 bases left between them. CDR1 KGHSH and CDR2 LQKENI come from the germline V gene. The CDR3 is made up of 13 amino acids. Written as DNA, the CDR3 is TGTGCCAGCTCACCGCAGGGTCGGGAGACCCAGTACTTC. Amino acids: CASSPQGRETQYF.

The chain couples TRBV5-1 to TRBJ1-4; D is ambiguous. Germline V gives CDR1 SGHRS, CDR2 YFSETQ. Trimming removed 2 bases from V and 5 bases from J, with 10 bases in between. This CDR3 has 14 residues. CDR3 bases: TGCGCCAGCAGCTTATCGGCTGAGAATGAAAAACTGTTTTTT. Translation: CASSLSAENEKLFF. Together with reference TRBV5-1 and TRBJ1-4, the CDR3 gives the full variable domain: KAGVTQTPRYLIKTRGQQVTLSCSPISGHRSVSWYQQTPGQGLQFLFEYFSETQRNKGNFPGRFSGRQFSNSRSEMNVSTLELGDSALYLCASSLSAENEKLFFGSGTQLSVL.

The rearrangement uses TRBV9 and TRBJ1-1; D uncertain. CDR1 is SGDLS, CDR2 YYNGEE, per germline. Trimming removed 4 bases from V and 4 bases from J, with 17 bases in between. The CDR3 is 15 amino acids. DNA of the CDR3: TGTGCCAGCAGCCCAACGGCCCTTGGAGGCACTGAAGCTTTCTTT. Translated, it gives CASSPTALGGTEAFF.

CDR3 residues: CASSERQGGVYGYTF. The CDR3 DNA reads TGTGCCAGCAGTGAAAGACAGGGGGGTGTCTATGGCTACACCTTC. J is TRBJ1-2 and V is TRBV2; 9 bases line up with TRBD1. The junction had 5 bases not matched to a gene; V was cut back by 2 bases and J by 4 bases. There are 15 residues in the CDR3. The germline CDR1 and CDR2 sequences are SNHLY and FYNNEI.

The chain is built from TRBV7-2 and TRBJ2-4; TRBD2 is a possible D gene (5 bases). The germline V gene has CDR1 SGHTA and CDR2 FQGNSA. The ends were cut back, 5 bases at V and 2 bases at J, with 16 bases in the middle. The CDR3 runs 16 residues. The CDR3, as DNA: TGTGCCAGCAGCCTCCGGGGTGGAGGAACCAAAAACATTCAGTACTTC. Its protein product is CASSLRGGGTKNIQYF.

CDR3 DNA: TGTGCCAGCAGCCTCTTAGATCAGGGGGCAGGTACTGAAGCTTTCTTT. It encodes CASSLLDQGAGTEAFF. This rearrangement joins TRBV5-6 to TRBJ1-1, with 8 bases matching TRBD1. The CDR3 runs 16 residues. V dropped 4 bases and J dropped 5; count of bases not matched to a gene: 13. Per the germline V gene, CDR1 is SGHDT and CDR2 is YYEEEE.

V usage is TRBV6-5 and J usage is TRBJ1-1; D uncertain. Germline-derived CDR1 and CDR2 are MNHEY and SVGAGI. V was clipped by 7 bases and J by 2 bases, with 17 bases between them. The CDR3 spans 15 residues. The CDR3 coding sequence is TGTGCCAGCATCTGGGAAAATGTACAAAACACTGAAGCTTTCTTT. Protein product: CASIWENVQNTEAFF.

V gene TRBV30 combines with J gene TRBJ2-2; 7 bases map to TRBD2. The junction had 5 bases not matched to a gene; V was cut back by 0 bases and J by 7 bases. This CDR3 is 14 amino acids long. Germline V lookup: CDR1 GTSNPN, CDR2 SVGIG (reference sequence). CDR3 nucleotide sequence: TGTGCCTGGAGTGTCGGATCGGGGGGCGGGGAGCTGTTTTTT. It is translated as CAWSVGSGGGELFF.

The chain links TRBV10-3 to TRBJ1-4, with D tentatively TRBD1 (5 bases). Per the germline V gene, CDR1 is ENHRY and CDR2 is SYGVKD. V gave up 2 bases and J gave up 5 bases, with 6 bases separating them. This CDR3 has 13 amino acids. As DNA, the CDR3 is TGTGCCATCAGTGAGCGGGGGAATGAAAAACTGTTTTTT. Its protein product is CAISERGNEKLFF.

This chain joins TRBV2 and TRBJ2-2, with TRBD1 matching 10 bases. The CDR3 is 15 amino acids. CDR1 is SNHLY and CDR2 is FYNNEI in the germline V gene. The V gene end was trimmed by 7 bases and the J gene end by 5 bases; junction bases not matched to a gene: 7. The CDR3, as DNA: TGTGCCAGCACCCGACAGGGGGCCAGGACCGGGGAGCTGTTTTTT. Amino acid sequence: CASTRQGARTGELFF.